This T cell receptor (beta chain) came from a study of T cell changes during pregnancy in multiple sclerosis. The V and J ends lost 1 base and 5 bases respectively, with 11 bases between them. Germline lookup yields CDR1 LGHNA and CDR2 YSLEER. This CDR3 contains 14 residues. This clone was counted between two and nine times. Only in-frame clones appear in the TCRdb table, and some are missing; sequencing was by immunoSEQ multiplex PCR. Among about 51,000 clones listed, 90% to 95% were seen once. This TCR was sampled from a female donor with multiple sclerosis, enrolled in a pregnancy study. The gene calls are TRBV4-3 and TRBJ2-5; no firm D call. The material sequenced was CD4+ T cells from peripheral blood mononuclear cells, taken in the second trimester of pregnancy. CDR3 protein: CASSQAVLSETQYF. The CDR3 coding sequence is TGCGCCAGCAGCCAAGCGGTATTGTCGGAGACCCAGTACTTC.